The next 19 T cell receptor beta chains were all read from a single sample in a study of control samples from healthy donors and cancer patients. Profiled with immunoSEQ multiplex PCR; TCRdb holds only in-frame clones, not every one. This table holds approximately 130,000 clones, around 87% found once. Sequenced sample: blood. The receptors were sampled from a man aged 60 to 75 in good health.

The J gene is TRBJ2-7, the V gene TRBV4-2; 10 nucleotides match TRBD1. J lost 3 bases, V lost 3 bases, and 8 bases had no gene match. Germline V CDR1 and CDR2: LGHNA, YNFKEQ. The CDR3 consists of 16 residues. This chain's CDR3 is CASSHLGTGELYEQYF. CDR3 DNA sequence: TGTGCCAGCAGCCACCTCGGGACAGGGGAGCTCTACGAGCAGTACTTC.

The rearrangement links TRBV10-1 to TRBJ2-5, with 8 nucleotides matching TRBD1. V lost 2 bases and J lost 4; bases outside the gene matches: 6. The length of the CDR3 is 15 residues. Germline-derived CDR1 and CDR2 are WNHNN and SYGVQD (reference sequence). This CDR3 reads CASSEDRGTRETQYF. CDR3 nucleotide sequence: TGCGCCAGCAGTGAGGACAGGGGTACCCGAGAGACCCAGTACTTC.

This chain connects TRBV24-1 to TRBJ1-1; no definite D call. Looked up from germline, CDR1 is KGHDR and CDR2 is SFDVKD. The CDR3 contains 13 residues. V was pared by 5 bases and J by 4 bases, with 10 bases between. The CDR3 region is CATSGSGFTEAFF. CDR3 bases: TGTGCCACCAGTGGGTCGGGCTTCACTGAAGCTTTCTTT.

The J gene is TRBJ2-7, the V gene TRBV7-2; D is possibly TRBD1 (7 bases). Between the trimmed V and J ends, which lost 5 bases and 0 bases, there was a span of 11 bases. Germline loops: CDR1 SGHTA, CDR2 FQGNSA. The CDR3 is made up of 14 amino acids. The CDR3, as DNA: TGTGCCAGCAGCACGCGGGACAGCTCCTACGAGCAGTACTTC. As protein: CASSTRDSSYEQYF.

J is TRBJ1-3 and V is TRBV28; D unresolved. The CDR3 runs 15 residues. Germline V gene sequence: CDR1 MDHEN, CDR2 SYDVKM. Trimming removed 4 bases at V and 8 bases at J, with 18 bases between. The CDR3 coding sequence is TGTGCCAGCAGTTATCGACGGAGCCGTGCGGACACCATATATTTT. This encodes CASSYRRSRADTIYF.

The chain carries TRBV11-3 and TRBJ2-2, with D possibly TRBD1 on 6 matching bases. V was cut by 5 bases and J by 4 bases, with 14 bases left in between. Germline V lookup: CDR1 SGHNT, CDR2 YENEEA. The CDR3 extends over 15 amino acids. The CDR3 sequence is CASSRQGTGTGELFF. In DNA, the CDR3 is TGTGCCAGCAGCCGTCAGGGGACGGGCACCGGGGAGCTGTTTTTT. Filled out from reference TRBV11-3 and TRBJ2-2, the complete variable domain reads EAGVVQSPRYKIIEKKQPVAFWCNPISGHNTLYWYLQNLGQGPELLIRYENEEAVDDSQLPKDRFSAERLKGVDSTLKIQPAELGDSAVYLCASSRQGTGTGELFFGEGSRLTVL.

The gene calls are TRBV28 and TRBJ1-1; D is undetermined. V was shortened by 3 bases and J by 0 bases, with 11 bases between the two germline ends. Germline V CDR1 and CDR2: MDHEN, SYDVKM. The CDR3 has 15 residues. The CDR3: CASSFPRPLNTEAFF. CDR3 coding DNA: TGTGCCAGCAGTTTCCCGAGGCCTTTGAACACTGAAGCTTTCTTT.

This chain joins TRBV21-1 and TRBJ1-4; TRBD1 is the table's D call and was not checked against the DNA. TRBV21-1 is a documented pseudogene. The CDR3 totals 16 residues. CDR3 sequence: CASTQQGAVANEKLFF. As DNA, the CDR3 is TGTGCCAGCACGCAACAGGGGGCGGTCGCGAATGAAAAACTGTTTTTT.

The chain is built from TRBV6-5 and TRBJ2-3; tentatively, D is TRBD2 (6 bases). CDR1 is MNHEY and CDR2 is SVGAGI in the germline V gene. Trimming cost V 0 bases and J 2 bases, with 9 bases left between them. This CDR3 comprises 15 residues. CDR3 protein: CASSYSEGITDTQYF. DNA for the CDR3: TGTGCCAGCAGTTACTCGGAGGGAATCACAGATACGCAGTATTTT.

The chain links TRBV19 to TRBJ2-2, with D perhaps TRBD1 or TRBD2 (6 bases each). The germline gives CDR1 LNHDA, CDR2 SQIVND (reference sequence). This CDR3 spans 15 amino acids. Trimming took 5 bases from V and 7 from J, leaving 17 bases between them. The CDR3 coding sequence is TGTGCCAGTAGTGATAGGGGGGTACTCAACGGGGAGCTGTTTTTT. Amino acid sequence: CASSDRGVLNGELFF. The whole variable domain, filled in from reference TRBV19 and TRBJ2-2, reads DGGITQSPKYLFRKEGQNVTLSCEQNLNHDAMYWYRQDPGQGLRLIYYSQIVNDFQKGDIAEGYSVSREKKESFPLTVTSAQKNPTAFYLCASSDRGVLNGELFFGEGSRLTVL.

The rearrangement uses TRBV19 and TRBJ2-6, with 12 positions matching TRBD1. This CDR3 is 16 amino acids long. Germline trimming cut 5 bases from V and 2 bases from J; bases unmatched to any gene: 1. CDR1 and CDR2 (germline): LNHDA, SQIVND (reference sequence). The CDR3: CASSGTGGAGANVLTF. As DNA, the CDR3 is TGTGCCAGTAGTGGGACAGGGGGCGCTGGGGCCAACGTCCTGACTTTC.

The chain has TRBV2 and TRBJ1-6; no definite D call. Between the trimmed V and J ends, which lost 4 bases and 0 bases, there was a span of 10 bases. The CDR3 consists of 16 residues. The germline V gene has CDR1 SNHLY and CDR2 FYNNEI. Here the CDR3 DNA reads TGTGCCAGCAGTGCCCGCCGACCCTCCTATAATTCACCCCTCCACTTT. Its protein is CASSARRPSYNSPLHF. Supplemented by reference TRBV2 and TRBJ1-6, the full variable domain reads EPEVTQTPSHQVTQMGQEVILRCVPISNHLYFYWYRQILGQKVEFLVSFYNNEISEKSEIFDDQFSVERPDGSNFTLKIRSTKLEDSAMYFCASSARRPSYNSPLHFGNGTRLTVT.

The genes are TRBV4-1 and TRBJ2-1; 12 bases are a match to TRBD2. CDR1 is MGHRA and CDR2 is YSYEKL in the germline V gene. With 4 bases clipped from V and 5 bases from J, the junction kept 6 bases outside the gene matches. The length of the CDR3 is 16 residues. CDR3 residues: CASSRLTSGGNNEQFF. CDR3 bases: TGCGCCAGCAGCCGCCTGACTAGCGGGGGTAACAATGAGCAGTTCTTC.

The chain uses TRBV4-3 and TRBJ2-7; no clear D gene. V lost 0 bases and J lost 5, with 8 bases in between. Germline lookup yields CDR1 LGHNA and CDR2 YSLEER. The CDR3 is 13 residues long. The CDR3 reads CASSQERQNEQYF. CDR3 coding DNA: TGCGCCAGCAGCCAAGAGCGTCAAAACGAGCAGTACTTC.

The chain has TRBV6-5 and TRBJ1-2; no reliable D call. With 0 bases removed from V and 6 bases from J, the gap between germline ends came to 11 bases. The CDR3 spans 14 residues. Germline values: CDR1 MNHEY, CDR2 SVGAGI. The DNA for the CDR3 is TGTGCCAGCAGTTACTCAACAGAGCAAAATGGCTACACCTTC. Amino acids: CASSYSTEQNGYTF.

The chain recombines TRBV19 with TRBJ1-5, with 7 bases that match TRBD1. Germline V CDR1 and CDR2: LNHDA, SQIVND (reference sequence). CDR3 length: 15 amino acids. J lost 1 base, V lost 6 bases, and 6 bases had no gene match. This CDR3 is CASSWDRWSNQPQHF. The CDR3, as DNA: TGTGCCAGTAGCTGGGACAGATGGAGCAATCAGCCCCAGCATTTT. The variable domain in full, completed from reference TRBV19 and TRBJ1-5, reads DGGITQSPKYLFRKEGQNVTLSCEQNLNHDAMYWYRQDPGQGLRLIYYSQIVNDFQKGDIAEGYSVSREKKESFPLTVTSAQKNPTAFYLCASSWDRWSNQPQHFGDGTRLSIL.

This clone was detected once. This sequence joins TRBV9 and TRBJ2-3; 8 nucleotides match TRBD2. The CDR3 runs to 14 residues. Germline V gene sequence: CDR1 SGDLS, CDR2 YYNGEE. J lost 3 bases, V lost 4 bases, and 4 bases had no gene match. The CDR3 protein is CASSPGGVTDTQYF. Here the CDR3 DNA reads TGTGCCAGCAGCCCCGGGGGGGTGACAGATACGCAGTATTTT. Together with reference TRBV9 and TRBJ2-3, the CDR3 gives the full variable domain: DSGVTQTPKHLITATGQRVTLRCSPRSGDLSVYWYQQSLDQGLQFLIQYYNGEERAKGNILERFSAQQFPDLHSELNLSSLELGDSALYFCASSPGGVTDTQYFGPGTRLTVL.

The V call is TRBV5-1, the J call TRBJ1-1, with D uncertain. There are 15 residues in the CDR3. The germline V and J ends were trimmed by 3 bases and 0 bases, with 12 bases remaining between them. The germline V gene encodes CDR1 SGHRS and CDR2 YFSETQ. The CDR3 DNA sequence: TGCGCCAGCAGCTCCATGGGCGATATGAACACTGAAGCTTTCTTT. It codes for CASSSMGDMNTEAFF. Variable domain in full (rest from reference TRBV5-1 and TRBJ1-1): KAGVTQTPRYLIKTRGQQVTLSCSPISGHRSVSWYQQTPGQGLQFLFEYFSETQRNKGNFPGRFSGRQFSNSRSEMNVSTLELGDSALYLCASSSMGDMNTEAFFGQGTRLTVV.

The count of this clone is one. The chain recombines TRBV5-1 with TRBJ1-6, with 9 positions matching TRBD1. From germline, CDR1 is SGHRS and CDR2 YFSETQ. The J segment lost 7 bases and the V segment lost 4 bases, leaving 3 bases of the junction unmatched. The CDR3 contains 14 residues. In DNA, the CDR3 is TGCGCCAGCAGCGCGGGACAGGGAAATTCACCCCTCCACTTT. This codes for CASSAGQGNSPLHF.